A selection of T cell receptor beta chains follows, all from one sample in a study of blood T cells in healthy people across ages. Each CDR3 protein gets one entry after TCRdb re-called the 5' RACE reads with MiXCR. The table has 650,000 to 900,000 distinct CDR3 sequences, roughly 60% seen once. Material for sequencing was blood. Every receptor here comes from a man in his thirties or forties in good health. Both conserved end residues are part of each CDR3. Fields, in order: V gene, CDR3 length, clone size, J gene, CDR3 protein. Clone size is given for some rows only: seen once, a few or many times, or a class if the clone is expanded.

>TRBV6-5|17|-|TRBJ2-1
CASSYSSAGFSYNEQFF
>TRBV20-1|15|-|TRBJ2-3
CSANTQTRSTDTQYF
>TRBV6-5|19|-|TRBJ2-7
CASSYSRAGGHSFSYEQYF
>TRBV6-6|15|few|TRBJ2-7
CASSDGGTGPYEQYF
>TRBV5-1|16|-|TRBJ2-1
CASSLHLGGQYNEQFF
>TRBV7-9|14|-|TRBJ1-2
CASSARTGVRGYTF
>TRBV7-9|13|-|TRBJ1-2
CASSFGGPYGYTF
>TRBV7-2|17|-|TRBJ2-3
CASSLIAGGRGTDTQYF
>TRBV25-1|14|-|TRBJ2-4
CASRGEFAKNIQYF
>TRBV20-1|15|-|TRBJ2-7
CSAVSSGQAAYEQYF
>TRBV7-9|16|-|TRBJ1-1
CASSSNHRRGGTEAFF
>TRBV9|14|-|TRBJ2-7
CASSVWDGSYEQYF
>TRBV12-3/TRBV12-4|14|few|TRBJ2-7
CASSSQGGDYEQYF
>TRBV6-2/TRBV6-3|16|-|TRBJ2-7
CANSYGSRLSSYEQYF
>TRBV4-3|16|once|TRBJ2-1
CASSRASVILGIEQFF
>TRBV12-3/TRBV12-4|14|-|TRBJ2-3
CASSPISSTDTQYF
>TRBV25-1|14|few|TRBJ2-7
CASSWGGSSYEQYF
>TRBV5-6|13|-|TRBJ1-1
CASNTGRNTEAFF
>TRBV4-3|15|-|-
CASSQEWADQETQYF
>TRBV5-1|15|-|TRBJ1-2
CASSRTPLDRDGYTF
>TRBV6-2/TRBV6-3|15|-|TRBJ2-6
CASGDDRAGANVLTF
>TRBV20-1|14|-|TRBJ2-7
CSATPFGNSYEQYF
>TRBV7-3|13|once|TRBJ2-1
CASSPPTGNEQFF
>TRBV20-1|13|few|TRBJ1-1
CSARTGNSAEAFF
>TRBV7-2|14|-|TRBJ2-5
CASSLVRTPEEQYF
>TRBV7-3|14|-|TRBJ2-4
CASSLGGPENIQYF
>TRBV6-1|15|few|TRBJ2-3
CATSKGLAGSDTQYF